What follows are 22 T cell receptor beta chains derived from one specimen sequenced in a study of a mutant IDH1 vaccine in newly diagnosed glioma (dated by TCRdb to about 2021). The library came from the immunoSEQ multiplex PCR assay. The table was pulled from immuneACCESS by TCRdb, which kept in-frame rearrangements only. Such tables lose some clones; where checked, under half of the loss comes from unresolved V genes, and the rest has no known cause. The sample contains around 24,000 clones, 70% to 80% of them found a single time. The ten largest clones capture 6.5% to 9% of the sample. The time point label on this specimen signifies: week 11, during vaccination. Every vaccine dose consisted of 300 ug of a 20-mer mutant IDH1 peptide in Montanide, administered subcutaneously together with topical imiquimod. No antigen has been identified for these receptors. The input for sequencing was PBMCs, taken from a glioma patient whose treatment included an IDH1 peptide vaccine. These receptors were obtained from a man aged 40-55 years with glioma.

The rearrangement joins TRBV6-5 to TRBJ2-7; TRBD1 or TRBD2 may be the D gene (5 bases each). V lost 0 bases and J lost 7, with 16 bases in between. CDR1 is MNHEY and CDR2 is SVGAGI in the germline V gene. This CDR3 comprises 15 residues. The CDR3 sequence: CASSYSIQGTGEQYF. The CDR3 region has the DNA TGTGCCAGCAGTTACTCGATTCAGGGAACGGGGGAGCAGTACTTC.

The rearrangement uses TRBV28 and TRBJ1-1; TRBD1 is a possible D gene (6 bases). The CDR3 spans 16 residues. In germline, CDR1 is MDHEN, CDR2 SYDVKM. V dropped 4 bases and J dropped 2 bases, with 17 bases sitting between them. CDR3 nucleotide sequence: TGTGCCAGCAGTTCTACAGGGTACACGGCCAACACTGAAGCTTTCTTT. It specifies CASSSTGYTANTEAFF.

The chain couples TRBV7-6 to TRBJ2-3; 12 nucleotides agree with TRBD2. Germline V CDR1 and CDR2: SGHVS, FNYEAQ. This CDR3 is 17 amino acids long. J lost 5 bases, V lost 5 bases, and 11 bases had no gene match. In DNA form, the CDR3 reads TGTGCCAGCAGCCAGGGTCCGACTAGCGGGAGAATAGATACGCAGTATTTT. This sequence encodes CASSQGPTSGRIDTQYF.

This chain connects TRBV14 to TRBJ1-2; D perhaps matches TRBD1 (5 bases). Germline V gene data show CDR1 as SGHDN and CDR2 as FVKESK. This CDR3 spans 15 amino acids. The V and J ends lost 0 bases and 9 bases respectively, with 17 bases between them. The CDR3 region is CASSQDQGTLGSYTF. CDR3 coding DNA: TGTGCCAGCAGCCAAGATCAAGGGACCCTGGGGAGCTACACCTTC.

The rearrangement links TRBV4-3 to TRBJ2-1; tentatively, D is TRBD2 (6 bases). Trimming shortened V by 4 bases and J by 10 bases, and 17 bases separated the two germline ends. CDR3 length: 14 residues. The germline CDR1 and CDR2 sequences are LGHNA and YSLEER. In nucleotides, the CDR3 is TGCGCCAGCAGCCCCCGGGACTTCCAGGTAGAGCAGTTCTTC. Protein: CASSPRDFQVEQFF.

The V call is TRBV5-1, the J call TRBJ2-3; D possibly corresponds to TRBD1 (7 bases). The V end was cut by 0 bases, the J end by 4 bases, with 15 bases between. This CDR3 is 16 amino acids long. Germline loops: CDR1 SGHRS, CDR2 YFSETQ. The CDR3, as DNA: TGCGCCAGCAGCTTGGATGGGGCCAGGGGGGCAGATACGCAGTATTTT. It codes for CASSLDGARGADTQYF.

This clone was recorded a few times. This chain links TRBV6-1 with TRBJ1-4, with unresolved D. Trimming cost V 7 bases and J 4 bases, with 10 bases left between them. This CDR3 is 13 amino acids long. Germline CDR1 and CDR2: MNHNS and SASEGT. This CDR3 is CASNQNINEKLFF. In nucleotides, the CDR3 is TGTGCCAGCAATCAAAACATTAATGAAAAACTGTTTTTT.

The chain is built from TRBV9 and TRBJ2-3; D not resolved. CDR1 and CDR2 (germline): SGDLS, YYNGEE. Trimming removed 0 bases at V and 0 bases at J, with 5 bases between. The CDR3 has 14 amino acids. CDR3 DNA sequence: TGTGCCAGCAGCGTAGGGCTTAGCACAGATACGCAGTATTTT. Translated, it gives CASSVGLSTDTQYF.

The chain is built from TRBV9 and TRBJ1-1, with D possibly TRBD1 on 5 matching bases. This CDR3 has 15 amino acids. The ends were cut back, 4 bases at V and 1 base at J, with 14 bases in the middle. CDR1 is SGDLS and CDR2 is YYNGEE in the germline V gene. The CDR3, as DNA: TGTGCCAGCAGCAATCAATGGGGGGAGAACACTGAAGCTTTCTTT. It specifies CASSNQWGENTEAFF.

CDR3 coding DNA: TGTGCCAGTAGTATGTCAGGGGGCCATCAGCCCCAGCATTTT. Translation: CASSMSGGHQPQHF. This chain joins TRBV19 and TRBJ1-5; TRBD1 matches at 8 bases. The V gene end was trimmed by 3 bases and the J gene end by 5 bases; junction bases not matched to a gene: 3. The CDR3 runs 14 residues. Germline V gives CDR1 LNHDA, CDR2 SQIVND (reference sequence).

The rearrangement uses TRBV10-1 and TRBJ2-3, with 9 bases lining up with TRBD2. The CDR3 totals 16 residues. Trimming took 4 bases from V and 6 from J; bases not matched to a gene: 11. Germline CDR1 and CDR2: WNHNN and SYGVQD (reference sequence). CDR3 amino acids: CASSGLAGNQGDTQYF. CDR3 bases: TGCGCCAGCAGTGGGCTAGCGGGAAACCAGGGGGATACGCAGTATTTT.

The chain recombines TRBV7-9 with TRBJ2-1; 10 bases are shared with TRBD1. The germline V gene encodes CDR1 SEHNR and CDR2 FQNEAQ (reference sequence). The CDR3 sequence is 17 residues long. Trimming took 5 bases from V and 4 from J; bases not matched to a gene: 11. For the CDR3, the DNA is TGTGCCAGCAGCCCCCGGAGTGGGACAGGGGTTTACAATGAGCAGTTCTTC. Residues: CASSPRSGTGVYNEQFF.

This chain links TRBV29-1 with TRBJ2-3; D possibly corresponds to TRBD2 (6 bases). The V end was cut by 4 bases, the J end by 2 bases, with 10 bases between. The CDR3 contains 13 residues. CDR1 and CDR2 from the germline V gene are SQVTM and ANQGSEA. The CDR3 sequence: CSVGGTDTDTQYF. The CDR3 DNA reads as TGCAGCGTTGGCGGGACGGACACAGATACGCAGTATTTT.

V usage is TRBV7-7 and J usage is TRBJ2-5; 10 bases line up with TRBD2. The trim removed 1 base at V and 3 bases at J, leaving 5 bases unmatched. This CDR3 region has 16 residues. Germline CDR1 reads SSHAT; CDR2 reads FNYEAQ (reference sequence). For the CDR3, the DNA is TGTGCCAGCAGCTTAGGCGCTAGCGGGGGAAAAGAGACCCAGTACTTC. Encoded protein: CASSLGASGGKETQYF.

J is TRBJ2-3 and V is TRBV5-1; possibly TRBD2 for D (5 bases). Germline CDR1 SGHRS, CDR2 YFSETQ. V was trimmed by 5 bases and J by 4 bases, leaving 17 bases between them. The CDR3 has 15 amino acids. The CDR3 DNA is TGCGCCAGCAGGGGAGATTGGCAAACCCCAGATACGCAGTATTTT. It encodes CASRGDWQTPDTQYF.

In this sample, this clone turned up once. This chain links TRBV19 with TRBJ2-3; D remains ambiguous. The germline V and J ends were trimmed by 6 bases and 1 base, with 20 bases remaining between them. The CDR3 covers 17 residues. Germline-derived CDR1 and CDR2 are LNHDA and SQIVND (reference sequence). CDR3 protein: CASSPGPGFGGTDTQYF. CDR3 DNA: TGTGCCAGTAGCCCAGGTCCTGGTTTTGGAGGCACAGATACGCAGTATTTT.

The J gene is TRBJ2-7, the V gene TRBV6-1, with 9 bases identical to TRBD1. There are 13 residues in the CDR3. V shed 6 bases and J 7 bases; nucleotides not matched to a gene: 7. Per germline, CDR1 MNHNS and CDR2 SASEGT. For the CDR3, the DNA is TGTGCCAGCAGAAGGGACAGGGCAGGGGAGCAGTACGTC. Translated: CASRRDRAGEQYV.

The rearrangement links TRBV29-1 to TRBJ2-5; tentative D call: TRBD1 (5 bases). The CDR3 runs to 14 residues. V was cut by 6 bases and J by 2 bases, with 16 bases left in between. CDR1 and CDR2 from the germline V gene are SQVTM and ANQGSEA. The CDR3 DNA sequence: TGCAGCGTCGCCGGACAAAAAGGTCAAGAGACCCAGTACTTC. Translation gives CSVAGQKGQETQYF.

The chain is built from TRBV19 and TRBJ1-4; D call uncertain. The CDR3 covers 13 residues. Germline V gives CDR1 LNHDA, CDR2 SQIVND (reference sequence). V was cut by 3 bases and J by 9 bases, with 11 bases left in between. DNA of the CDR3: TGTGCCAGTAGTATGGTGGCCGGGCAAAAACTGTTTTTT. Its translation is CASSMVAGQKLFF.

On this clone: The same CDR3 also results from other DNA sequences found in this sample. The rearrangement links TRBV4-2 to TRBJ2-3, with D possibly being TRBD2 (6 bases). CDR1 and CDR2 from the germline V gene are LGHNA and YNFKEQ. CDR3 size: 20 residues. With 0 bases removed from V and 1 base from J, the gap between germline ends came to 23 bases. The DNA of the CDR3 is TGTGCCAGCAGCCAAGATAATAGTGGGGGTGCGGGGCTTGGCACAGATACGCAGTATTTT. Its protein product is CASSQDNSGGAGLGTDTQYF.

This chain joins TRBV5-5 and TRBJ2-3; no clear D. CDR1 SGHKS and CDR2 YYEKEE come from the germline V gene (reference sequence). The CDR3 covers 14 residues. The V and J ends lost 2 bases and 1 base respectively, with 8 bases between them. The CDR3 here is CASSFNPGTDTQYF. CDR3 nucleotides: TGTGCCAGCAGCTTTAATCCGGGCACAGATACGCAGTATTTT. The whole variable domain, remainder taken from reference TRBV5-5 and TRBJ2-3, is DAGVTQSPTHLIKTRGQQVTLRCSPISGHKSVSWYQQVLGQGPQFIFQYYEKEERGRGNFPDRFSARQFPNYSSELNVNALLLGDSALYLCASSFNPGTDTQYFGPGTRLTVL.

The chain joins TRBV28 to TRBJ1-3; 7 nucleotides agree with TRBD1. The CDR3 is made up of 16 amino acids. Germline-derived CDR1 and CDR2 are MDHEN and SYDVKM. With 4 bases clipped from V and 0 bases from J, the junction kept 6 bases outside the gene matches. In nucleotides, the CDR3 is TGTGCCAGCAGTTCCTACAGGGGAAGCTCTGGAAACACCATATATTTT. It translates to CASSSYRGSSGNTIYF.